A single TCR beta chain is shown here with its context. Only a few counts were recorded for this clonotype. It has no known antigen specificity. No much larger clone is present one base from it, and per-base qualities are unavailable. The library was obtained by PCR. TCRdb records Illumina HiSeq 2500 as the sequencer. TCR library preparation used molecular barcoding, with unique molecular identifiers applied to normalize quantification of the TCRbeta repertoire. The public reads were run again by TCRdb, first through fastp at Q25 and then through MiXCR, and only productive beta chains were kept. Rows merge per CDR3 protein into single entries with the most common DNA and genes. The sample table shows 450,000 to 700,000 distinct CDR3 sequences, and 20% to 30% are seen once. Around a third of the sample rests with the top ten. This specimen belongs to a study of T-cell reconstitution after alpha-beta-depleted transplantation in children (dated by TCRdb to 2016 to 2017). The study in broad terms: Using TCR repertoire profiling, the study followed T-cell immune reconstitution in a quantitative way in children after TCRalphabeta/CD19-depleted allogeneic hematopoietic cell transplantation. What the work shows at the level of the full study, not this receptor alone: The frequencies of hyperexpanded clones fell over the following months, and after one year, T-cell counts and TCRbeta diversity were mostly attributed to newly produced T cells. The high TCRbeta diversity at day 60 in some patients was ascribed to recipient T cells and intrathymic progenitors that had survived conditioning. About two months after transplant, the apparently early recovery of alphabetaT-cell counts reportedly depended on just several hundred clones that had expanded rapidly and came from non-depleted graft cells.

The treatment or condition label corresponds to: allogeneic hematopoietic cell transplantation with graft depleted of TCRalphabeta T cells and CD19 B cells. The children who served as transplant recipients had been given grafts of TCRalphabeta/CD19-depleted allogeneic hematopoietic cells. V is reduced by 6 bases and J by 5 bases, leaving a spacing of 20 bases between them. For CDR1 and CDR2, the germline V gene (reference sequence) lists DFQATT and SNEGSKA. Including cysteine and phenylalanine, the CDR3 has 15 amino acids. Of the read, only the CDR3 DNA is kept; its 45 bases are in frame from base 1.

The sequence links TRBV20-1 to TRBJ2-1; TRBD1 might be the D gene, on 5 matching bases. This specimen was PBMCs, taken before TCRalphabeta/CD19-depleted stem cell transplant. This clonotype originated in a boy under two years old with Wiskott-Aldrich syndrome, due to receive a stem cell transplant. The CDR3 has the sequence CSARGIGKGNNEQFF. DNA sequence: TGCAGTGCCCGTGGAATCGGAAAGGGGAACAATGAGCAGTTCTTC.